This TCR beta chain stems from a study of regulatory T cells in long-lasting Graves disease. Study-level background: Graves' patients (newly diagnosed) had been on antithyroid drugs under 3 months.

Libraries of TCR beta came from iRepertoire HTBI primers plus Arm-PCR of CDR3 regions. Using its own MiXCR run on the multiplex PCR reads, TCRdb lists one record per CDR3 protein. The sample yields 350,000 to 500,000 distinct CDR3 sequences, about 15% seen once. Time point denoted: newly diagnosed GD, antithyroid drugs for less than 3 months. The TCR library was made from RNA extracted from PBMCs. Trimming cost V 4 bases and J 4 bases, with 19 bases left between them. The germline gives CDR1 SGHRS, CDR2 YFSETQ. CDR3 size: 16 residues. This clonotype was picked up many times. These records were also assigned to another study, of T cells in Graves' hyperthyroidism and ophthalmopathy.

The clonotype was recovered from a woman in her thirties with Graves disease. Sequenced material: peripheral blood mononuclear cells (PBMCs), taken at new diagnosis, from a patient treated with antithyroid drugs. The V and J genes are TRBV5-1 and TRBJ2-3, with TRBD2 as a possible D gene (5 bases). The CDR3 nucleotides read TGCGCCAGCAGCAATAGGGCCCCGGGATCCGCAGATACGCAGTATTTT. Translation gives CASSNRAPGSADTQYF.